This paragraph covers one TCR beta chain sequence. Profiled with immunoSEQ multiplex PCR; TCRdb holds only in-frame clones, not every one. The sample lists 95,000 to 100,000 clones, approximately 86% occurring once. The CDR3 has 13 residues. The V gene lost 3 bases and the J gene lost 4 bases, with 7 bases spanning the gap. The source of the sample is a study of blood T cell repertoires in COVID-19. The chain is built from TRBV7-1 and TRBJ2-1; D not certain. TRBV7-1 is marked as an open reading frame, function uncertain. The specimen was peripheral blood. The receptor's source is a man aged 80 or over with acute or convalescent COVID-19. Written as DNA, the CDR3 is TGTGCCAGCAGCTCCCTACTATACAATGAGCAGTTCTTC. It translates to CASSSLLYNEQFF.